These 23 T cell receptor beta chains were all obtained from the same sample, sequenced in a study of shared clonotypes between healthy human individuals. Clones were sequenced by immunoSEQ multiplex PCR, and TCRdb holds only the in-frame ones, with some missing. The data contain hundreds of thousands of clones, approximately 96% of them seen just once; the ten biggest clones take up roughly 0.1%. Cells designated naive CD8 were CD45RO-negative and were positively selected for CCR7, with terminally differentiated effector memory CD45RA+ cells excluded. The material sequenced was naive CD8+ T cells sorted from blood. The receptors here all came from a woman aged 25 to 45 in good health.

The chain is built from TRBV4-1 and TRBJ2-5; possibly TRBD1 for D (6 bases). The end of the DNA fits TRBJ2-7 better, so the J call may be wrong. The length of the CDR3 is 14 residues. CDR1 is MGHRA and CDR2 is YSYEKL in the germline V gene. CDR3 in amino acids: CASSQDPGAYEQYF. DNA of the CDR3: TGCGCCAGCAGCCAAGATCCAGGGGCCTACGAGCAGTACTTC.

The rearrangement joins TRBV13 to TRBJ2-7; TRBD2 might be the D (5 bases). CDR1 is PRHDT, CDR2 FYEKMQ, per germline (reference sequence). Between the trimmed V and J ends, which lost 7 bases and 3 bases, there was a span of 22 bases. The CDR3 is made up of 16 amino acids. In nucleotides, the CDR3 is TGTGCCAGCACCTCTCTCTCTCGGTCCGGGATCTACGAGCAGTACTTC. Its translation: CASTSLSRSGIYEQYF.

Of note for this clone: This same CDR3 is encoded by further DNA sequences in the sample. This sequence joins TRBV19 and TRBJ1-1; D uncertain. The CDR3 extends over 13 amino acids. The germline CDR1 and CDR2 sequences are LNHDA and SQIVND (reference sequence). V lost 3 bases and J lost 1, with 6 bases in between. CDR3: CASSISPNTEAFF. The CDR3 bases are TGTGCCAGTAGTATTTCACCGAACACTGAAGCTTTCTTT.

CDR3 bases: TGTGCCAGCAACGAACTCAGGGAGGGACGCCAAGAGACCCAGTACTTC. Protein: CASNELREGRQETQYF. The chain recombines TRBV7-8 with TRBJ2-5; 7 nucleotides line up with TRBD2. The length of the CDR3 is 16 residues. J was trimmed by 1 base and V by 7 bases; bases with no gene match: 12. Germline values: CDR1 SGHVS, CDR2 FQNEAQ.

V usage is TRBV6-1 and J usage is TRBJ2-7; D possibly matches TRBD1 or TRBD2 (5 bases each). Deletions cut 6 bases from V and 2 bases from J, with 14 bases between. Germline CDR1 MNHNS, CDR2 SASEGT. The CDR3 sequence is 14 residues long. This CDR3 is CASSPGTGPYEQYF. Written as DNA, the CDR3 is TGTGCCAGCAGCCCCGGGACGGGACCCTACGAGCAGTACTTC.

The gene calls are TRBV5-6 and TRBJ2-7; 14 nucleotides align to TRBD2. V lost 4 bases, J lost 2 bases, and 5 bases stayed unmatched. The germline V gene has CDR1 SGHDT and CDR2 YYEEEE. The CDR3 length is 16 residues. CDR3 coding DNA: TGTGCCAGCAGCCTGGGACTAGCGGGAGATCCCTACGAGCAGTACTTC. Protein sequence: CASSLGLAGDPYEQYF.

J is TRBJ2-7 and V is TRBV13; TRBD1 matches 7 bases. With 5 bases clipped from V and 6 bases from J, the junction kept 13 bases outside the gene matches. Germline loops: CDR1 PRHDT, CDR2 FYEKMQ (reference sequence). CDR3 length: 15 residues. This chain's CDR3 is CASSEKGGTFGEQYF. The CDR3 DNA reads as TGTGCCAGCAGCGAAAAAGGGGGCACATTCGGCGAGCAGTACTTC. Variable domain in full (rest from reference TRBV13 and TRBJ2-7): AAGVIQSPRHLIKEKRETATLKCYPIPRHDTVYWYQQGPGQDPQFLISFYEKMQSDKGSIPDRFSAQQFSDYHSELNMSSLELGDSALYFCASSEKGGTFGEQYFGPGTRLTVT.

As for this clone: The sample holds other DNA sequences that translate to the same CDR3. The rearrangement links TRBV9 to TRBJ2-3, with D perhaps TRBD2 (5 bases). The CDR3 totals 15 residues. V lost 0 bases, J lost 0 bases, and 8 bases lay in between. The germline CDR1 and CDR2 sequences are SGDLS and YYNGEE. DNA of the CDR3: TGTGCCAGCAGCGTAGGCGGGTCTAGCACAGATACGCAGTATTTT. Its protein product is CASSVGGSSTDTQYF.

This clone was seen only once. This sequence joins TRBV6-4 and TRBJ2-1; weak D call: TRBD2 (6 bases). Trimming pared 3 bases from V and 2 bases from J, leaving 8 bases between. The germline V gene encodes CDR1 MRHNA and CDR2 SNTAGT. The CDR3 is 14 amino acids. The DNA for the CDR3 is TGTGCCAGCAGTGAGGGAGGCCCCTACAATGAGCAGTTCTTC. It encodes CASSEGGPYNEQFF.

About this clone: This sample also contains other DNA sequences that code for the same CDR3. V usage is TRBV27 and J usage is TRBJ2-7; D remains ambiguous. V lost 4 bases and J lost 3, with 4 bases in between. CDR3 length equals 11 residues. Germline CDR1 and CDR2: MNHEY and SMNVEV (reference sequence). The CDR3 here is CASSSNYEQYF. The CDR3 coding sequence is TGTGCCAGCAGTTCTAACTACGAGCAGTACTTC.

The rearrangement joins TRBV6-5 to TRBJ1-1; no clear D gene. The CDR3 contains 14 residues. V was pared by 4 bases and J by 1 base, with 10 bases between. Germline V lookup: CDR1 MNHEY, CDR2 SVGAGI. DNA for the CDR3: TGTGCCAGCAGTTCCCACCGACGGAACACTGAAGCTTTCTTT. This sequence encodes CASSSHRRNTEAFF.

V gene TRBV6-4 combines with J gene TRBJ2-1, with D perhaps being TRBD1 or TRBD2 (5 bases each). The ends were cut back, 10 bases at V and 0 bases at J, with 28 bases in the middle. The CDR3 is 19 residues long. CDR1 is MRHNA, CDR2 SNTAGT, per germline. CDR3 loop: CANKTRDPPPLSSYNEQFF. Here the CDR3 DNA reads TGTGCCAACAAAACTCGGGACCCCCCACCCCTAAGCTCCTACAATGAGCAGTTCTTC.

The rearrangement uses TRBV7-9 and TRBJ1-3; D uncertain. Germline V gives CDR1 SEHNR, CDR2 FQNEAQ (reference sequence). The CDR3 has 14 residues. With 2 bases removed from V and 3 bases from J, the gap between germline ends came to 8 bases. Written as DNA, the CDR3 is TGTGCCAGCAGCTTATCCGCAGATGGAAACACCATATATTTT. Its translation is CASSLSADGNTIYF.

The chain employs TRBV14 and TRBJ2-7; D remains unclear. The CDR3 contains 14 residues. The V gene lost 1 base and the J gene lost 2 bases, with 9 bases spanning the gap. Germline V CDR1 and CDR2: SGHDN, FVKESK. The CDR3 DNA reads TGTGCCAGCAGCCAAGTCGCGGAGACCTACGAGCAGTACTTC. Translation gives CASSQVAETYEQYF.

Concerning this clone itself: The sample contains more than one DNA sequence encoding this CDR3. The CDR3 loop is CASSLAPYEQYF. The CDR3 DNA sequence: TGTGCCAGCAGCTTAGCCCCCTACGAGCAGTACTTC. This chain uses TRBV7-9 with TRBJ2-7; D is unclear. Trimming pared 0 bases from V and 2 bases from J, leaving 2 bases between. The germline CDR1 and CDR2 sequences are SEHNR and FQNEAQ (reference sequence). The CDR3 runs to 12 residues.

This chain uses TRBV6-1 with TRBJ1-5; a possible D gene is TRBD1 (5 bases). V was cut by 2 bases and J by 5 bases, with 10 bases left in between. The CDR3 consists of 14 residues. Germline lookup yields CDR1 MNHNS and CDR2 SASEGT. CDR3 nucleotide sequence: TGTGCCAGCAGTGAAATATGGGGGGATCAGCCCCAGCATTTT. Its protein is CASSEIWGDQPQHF.

V usage is TRBV28 and J usage is TRBJ2-7, with 11 bases matching TRBD2. Per germline, CDR1 MDHEN and CDR2 SYDVKM. Unmatched junction bases numbered 6, after V lost 4 bases and J lost 1 base. The CDR3 extends over 16 amino acids. The CDR3 region has the DNA TGTGCCAGCAGTTCCTTACTAGCGGGGGTTTCCTACGAGCAGTACTTC. Protein: CASSSLLAGVSYEQYF.

The chain recombines TRBV2 with TRBJ2-7; 10 bases are shared with TRBD2. The V and J ends lost 6 bases and 3 bases, in that order; junction bases with no gene match: 5. CDR1 and CDR2 from the germline V gene are SNHLY and FYNNEI. This CDR3 is 14 amino acids long. CDR3 DNA: TGTGCCAGCAGCGAAAGGACTAGCGGCTACGAGCAGTACTTC. Translated: CASSERTSGYEQYF.

The CDR3 loop is CASSYSFGRNTYEQYF. CDR3 bases: TGTGCCAGCAGTTACTCGTTTGGCAGGAATACCTACGAGCAGTACTTC. The chain combines TRBV6-5 with TRBJ2-7; no clear D. This CDR3 is built from 16 residues. V lost 0 bases, J lost 2 bases, and 14 bases lay in between. Germline CDR1 MNHEY, CDR2 SVGAGI.

The CDR3 protein is CASSLDIGAYEQYF. The CDR3 bases are TGTGCCAGCAGCTTAGATATAGGAGCCTACGAGCAGTACTTC. The V call is TRBV11-2, the J call TRBJ2-7; no reliable D call. In germline, CDR1 is SGHAT, CDR2 FQNNGV. The CDR3 consists of 14 residues. V was shortened by 0 bases and J by 2 bases, with 8 bases between the two germline ends. The full variable domain, rest sourced from reference TRBV11-2 and TRBJ2-7, is EAGVAQSPRYKIIEKRQSVAFWCNPISGHATLYWYQQILGQGPKLLIQFQNNGVVDDSQLPKDRFSAERLKGVDSTLKIQPAKLEDSAVYLCASSLDIGAYEQYFGPGTRLTVT.

This clone was detected once. J is TRBJ1-5 and V is TRBV28; TRBD1 aligns across 7 bases. Per the germline V gene, CDR1 is MDHEN and CDR2 is SYDVKM. V trimming: 4 bases; J trimming: 6 bases; junction bases outside the gene matches: 6. CDR3 size: 14 residues. The CDR3 sequence: CASSSQGSLQPQHF. As DNA, the CDR3 is TGTGCCAGCAGTTCACAGGGGTCCCTTCAGCCCCAGCATTTT.

The sample holds one count of this clone. The chain employs TRBV28 and TRBJ1-1; tentatively, D is TRBD1 (6 bases). The CDR3 covers 17 residues. V lost 2 bases and J lost 3, with 19 bases in between. Germline V CDR1 and CDR2: MDHEN, SYDVKM. As DNA, the CDR3 is TGTGCCAGCAGTTTACCTACAGGGCCCGGCGGTGACACTGAAGCTTTCTTT. Its protein product is CASSLPTGPGGDTEAFF.

V and J are TRBV4-1 and TRBJ2-5, with D maybe TRBD2 (6 bases). Looked up from germline, CDR1 is MGHRA and CDR2 is YSYEKL. The CDR3 extends over 15 amino acids. With 1 base removed from V and 11 bases from J, the gap between germline ends came to 20 bases. CDR3 sequence (DNA): TGCGCCAGCAGCCAAGTAGGGTTGAACCCGGGGGAGCAGTACTTC. Its protein product is CASSQVGLNPGEQYF.